This T cell receptor beta chain emerged from a study of blood T cells in healthy people across ages. It was with a sample-barcoded 5' primer and a J-beta primer mix that a second PCR of roughly 7 to 12 cycles was run. TCRdb analysed the 5' RACE reads with MiXCR anew, one entry per CDR3 protein. The table lists nearly 800,000 distinct CDR3 sequences, about 25% of them singletons. Donor samples were obtained from healthy Caucasian individuals from Russia, aged about 6 to 95. In addition, the sample was reused for a study of T cells of mothers and their children. This second study says: Once extracted, all RNA went into cDNA synthesis at around 1.6 ug per 15 ul.

This TCR was recovered from a boy aged 10-17 years in good health. Input material: blood.

CDR3 nucleotide sequence: TGTGCCAGCAGTGAAGTCTCACTAGCGGGGGTCACAGATACGCAGTATTTT. Residues: CASSEVSLAGVTDTQYF. J is TRBJ2-3 and V is TRBV2, with 11 bases fitting TRBD2. This CDR3 is 17 amino acids long. V shed 1 base and J 2 bases; nucleotides not matched to a gene: 5. Germline CDR1 and CDR2: SNHLY and FYNNEI.